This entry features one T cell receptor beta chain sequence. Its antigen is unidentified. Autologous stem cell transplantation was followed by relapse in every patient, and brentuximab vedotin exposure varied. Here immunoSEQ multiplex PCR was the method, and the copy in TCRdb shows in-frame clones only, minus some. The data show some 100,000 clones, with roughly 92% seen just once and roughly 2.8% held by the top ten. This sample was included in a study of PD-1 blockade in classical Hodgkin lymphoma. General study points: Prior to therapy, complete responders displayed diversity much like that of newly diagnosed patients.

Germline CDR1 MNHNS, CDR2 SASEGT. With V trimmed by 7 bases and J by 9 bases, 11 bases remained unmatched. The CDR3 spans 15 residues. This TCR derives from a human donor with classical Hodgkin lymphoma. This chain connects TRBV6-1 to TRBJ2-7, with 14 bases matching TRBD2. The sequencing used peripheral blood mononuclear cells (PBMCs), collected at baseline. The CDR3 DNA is TGTGCCAGCACCCGGACTAGCGGGAGGCTCCTCGGGCAGTACTTC. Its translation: CASTRTSGRLLGQYF.